The 20 T cell receptor beta chains given below trace back to one sample, sequenced in a study of human T cells and chemical hapten exposure. TCRdb redid the calling of the RACE reads with MiXCR, one entry per CDR3 protein. The sample carries 65,000 to 85,000 distinct CDR3 sequences, 12% recorded once. This sample's time point: patch test 1, 2 weeks after DPC sensitization. Treatment noted: therapeutic diphenylcyclopropenone sensitization with weekly scalp DPC. Sample: whole blood, taken in connection with sensitization to the hapten diphenylcyclopropenone (DPC). Source of these receptors: a woman aged 55-70 years with alopecia areata. Some clones in this sample may be carry-over from other donors' samples.

V usage is TRBV12-3 or TRBV12-4 and J usage is TRBJ2-3; D not certain. V was clipped by 4 bases and J by 1 base, with 3 bases between them. This CDR3 is built from 12 residues. The CDR3 protein is CASSSGTDTQYF. In DNA, the CDR3 is TGTGCCAGCAGTTCGGGCACAGATACGCAGTATTTT.

This clonotype is medium-sized (0.01 to 0.1%) within its sample. This chain links TRBV18 with TRBJ1-2; a weak D match, TRBD1 (5 bases). This CDR3 spans 15 amino acids. Germline loops: CDR1 KGHSH, CDR2 LQKENI. Trimming pared 4 bases from V and 0 bases from J, leaving 12 bases between. CDR3 nucleotides: TGTGCCAGCTCACGACAGATTCAGTCTAACTATGGCTACACCTTC. Amino acids: CASSRQIQSNYGYTF.

V gene TRBV29-1 combines with J gene TRBJ2-1; 10 bases are a match to TRBD2. The CDR3 extends over 14 amino acids. The trim removed 7 bases at V and 6 bases at J, leaving 9 bases unmatched. Per germline, CDR1 SQVTM and CDR2 ANQGSEA. CDR3 in DNA: TGCAGCGGAAGAATAGCGGGGGGCCCCAATGAGCAGTTCTTC. Amino acids: CSGRIAGGPNEQFF.

The genes are TRBV27 and TRBJ1-5, with D maybe TRBD1 (5 bases). This CDR3 region has 14 residues. The germline CDR1 and CDR2 sequences are MNHEY and SMNVEV (reference sequence). Trimming took 0 bases from V and 3 from J, leaving 6 bases between them. The CDR3 DNA follows: TGTGCCAGCAGTTTATCAGGGGTCAATCAGCCCCAGCATTTT. Protein product: CASSLSGVNQPQHF.

The sample holds many counts of this clonotype. The V and J genes are TRBV11-2 and TRBJ1-3; the match to TRBD1 covers 8 bases. The CDR3 is 17 amino acids. J was trimmed by 3 bases and V by 1 base; bases with no gene match: 8. Germline V gene lookup returns CDR1 SGHAT and CDR2 FQNNGV. The CDR3 DNA is TGTGCCAGCAGCTTAGTGTTGCCGGGACAGGTTGGAAACACCATATATTTT. This sequence encodes CASSLVLPGQVGNTIYF.

The CDR3 coding sequence is TGTGCCAGCTCACCGACAGATGACTATGGCTACACCTTC. Residues: CASSPTDDYGYTF. This rearrangement joins TRBV18 to TRBJ1-2; possible D gene TRBD1, 5 bases. The V end was cut by 3 bases, the J end by 3 bases, with 8 bases between. This CDR3 spans 13 amino acids. Germline lookup yields CDR1 KGHSH and CDR2 LQKENI.

This clonotype showed up just a few times. This chain connects TRBV27 to TRBJ2-7; tentatively, D is TRBD1 (6 bases). The CDR3 spans 13 residues. Germline V gene data show CDR1 as MNHEY and CDR2 as SMNVEV (reference sequence). V was shortened by 6 bases and J by 2 bases, with 11 bases between the two germline ends. This CDR3 is CASSAQGTYEQYF. The DNA of the CDR3 is TGTGCCAGCAGCGCCCAGGGGACCTACGAGCAGTACTTC.

Only a few counts were recorded for this clonotype. The gene calls are TRBV12-3 or TRBV12-4 and TRBJ1-1; D remains ambiguous. This CDR3 spans 15 amino acids. Trimming shortened V by 6 bases and J by 8 bases, and 22 bases separated the two germline ends. The CDR3 is CASSTREYRLPEAFF. CDR3 DNA sequence: TGTGCCAGCAGCACCCGGGAGTACCGATTACCAGAAGCTTTCTTT.

V usage is TRBV11-2 and J usage is TRBJ2-5; D gene unclear. The germline V gene has CDR1 SGHAT and CDR2 FQNNGV. The CDR3 has 13 residues. V was clipped by 2 bases and J by 1 base, with 5 bases between them. CDR3 nucleotides: TGTGCCAGCAGCTTAACCCCCCAAGAGACCCAGTACTTC. Amino acids: CASSLTPQETQYF.

This clonotype appeared many times. The chain recombines TRBV4-1 with TRBJ2-5; D gene ambiguous. Trimming took 0 bases from V and 1 from J, leaving 6 bases between them. The CDR3 has 14 amino acids. CDR1 is MGHRA and CDR2 is YSYEKL in the germline V gene. This chain's CDR3 is CASSQEGSQETQYF. The CDR3 coding sequence is TGCGCCAGCAGCCAAGAGGGCAGCCAAGAGACCCAGTACTTC.

The J gene is TRBJ1-1, the V gene TRBV18, with 7 nucleotides matching TRBD1. The length of the CDR3 is 16 residues. Germline V CDR1 and CDR2: KGHSH, LQKENI. The ends lost 4 bases at V and 0 bases at J; junction bases unmatched: 8. CDR3 bases: TGTGCCAGCTCACTGATGGACAGGACCATGAACACTGAAGCTTTCTTT. Encoded protein: CASSLMDRTMNTEAFF.

This clonotype was seen many times. The chain carries TRBV12-3 or TRBV12-4 and TRBJ2-3, with 9 bases matching TRBD2. J gave up 5 bases and V 6 bases, and 18 bases lay outside the gene matches. The CDR3 spans 18 residues. CDR3 protein: CASSSGLFSGGSGDTQYF. CDR3 DNA sequence: TGTGCCAGCAGCTCAGGCTTGTTTAGCGGGGGCTCGGGAGATACGCAGTATTTT.

This clonotype was observed a few times. A clone one base away is much larger, so this may be a read error. CDR3 region: CTSSPHQELVGNTIYF. CDR3 in DNA: TGTACCAGCTCACCACATCAGGAGCTGGTTGGAAACACCATATATTTT. V gene TRBV18 combines with J gene TRBJ1-3; D not resolved. Per the germline V gene, CDR1 is KGHSH and CDR2 is LQKENI. This CDR3 is built from 16 residues.

This clonotype was detected a few times. V and J are TRBV5-1 and TRBJ2-1; TRBD1 matches at 9 bases. The CDR3 contains 15 residues. Germline assignment: CDR1 SGHRS and CDR2 YFSETQ. Trimming cost V 2 bases and J 6 bases; bases outside gene matches: 6. CDR3 region: CASSLWDRVSNEQFF. As DNA, the CDR3 is TGCGCCAGCAGCTTATGGGACAGGGTCTCCAATGAGCAGTTCTTC. Full variable domain (missing parts from reference TRBV5-1 and TRBJ2-1): KAGVTQTPRYLIKTRGQQVTLSCSPISGHRSVSWYQQTPGQGLQFLFEYFSETQRNKGNFPGRFSGRQFSNSRSEMNVSTLELGDSALYLCASSLWDRVSNEQFFGPGTRLTVL.

At least ten counts were recorded for this clonotype. This rearrangement joins TRBV5-1 to TRBJ2-2; D unclear. The V end lost 6 bases, the J end lost 1 base, and 10 bases lay between the germline ends. From germline, CDR1 is SGHRS and CDR2 YFSETQ. This CDR3 contains 14 residues. CDR3 bases: TGCGCCAGCAAGCAGGTTATGAACACCGGGGAGCTGTTTTTT. This gives the protein CASKQVMNTGELFF. The full variable domain, in which reference TRBV5-1 and TRBJ2-2 provide the parts outside the CDR3, is KAGVTQTPRYLIKTRGQQVTLSCSPISGHRSVSWYQQTPGQGLQFLFEYFSETQRNKGNFPGRFSGRQFSNSRSEMNVSTLELGDSALYLCASKQVMNTGELFFGEGSRLTVL.

Ten or more counts support this clonotype. The CDR3: CASSSGNTIYF. The CDR3 region has the DNA TGCGCCAGCAGCTCTGGAAACACCATATATTTT. The V gene is TRBV5-1, the J gene TRBJ1-3; D not resolved. V lost 3 bases and J lost 2, with 0 bases in between. The V gene's germline CDR1 is SGHRS and CDR2 YFSETQ. The CDR3 contains 11 residues. The complete variable domain, with remaining parts taken from reference TRBV5-1 and TRBJ1-3, reads KAGVTQTPRYLIKTRGQQVTLSCSPISGHRSVSWYQQTPGQGLQFLFEYFSETQRNKGNFPGRFSGRQFSNSRSEMNVSTLELGDSALYLCASSSGNTIYFGEGSWLTVV.

V is TRBV5-1 and J is TRBJ2-1, with TRBD1 identical over 11 bases. The V and J ends lost 0 bases and 7 bases, in that order; junction bases with no gene match: 12. This CDR3 is built from 18 residues. In germline, CDR1 is SGHRS, CDR2 YFSETQ. The CDR3 sequence is CASSLEPYGQGARNEQFF. The CDR3 DNA sequence: TGCGCCAGCAGCTTGGAGCCCTACGGACAGGGGGCGCGGAATGAGCAGTTCTTC. Supplemented by reference TRBV5-1 and TRBJ2-1, the full variable domain reads KAGVTQTPRYLIKTRGQQVTLSCSPISGHRSVSWYQQTPGQGLQFLFEYFSETQRNKGNFPGRFSGRQFSNSRSEMNVSTLELGDSALYLCASSLEPYGQGARNEQFFGPGTRLTVL.

This clonotype was detected ten times or more. The V and J genes are TRBV6-2 or TRBV6-3 and TRBJ1-2, with D maybe TRBD1 (5 bases). The CDR3 totals 13 residues. V lost 6 bases, J lost 5 bases, and 13 bases lay in between. The germline CDR1 and CDR2 sequences are MNHEY and SVGEGT. CDR3 nucleotide sequence: TGTGCCAGCAGCCCCGACAGTTTATATGGCTACACCTTC. Amino acid sequence: CASSPDSLYGYTF.

The V call is TRBV21-1, the J call TRBJ2-7; TRBD2 is the table's D call, not checked against the DNA. TRBV21-1 is a pseudogene. The CDR3 sequence is 16 residues long. This chain's CDR3 is CASSSPSGGETYEQYF. DNA of the CDR3: TGTGCCAGCAGCTCCCCCAGCGGGGGGGAAACCTACGAGCAGTACTTC.

This clonotype occurred a few times. The rearrangement links TRBV6-5 to TRBJ1-4; the D is unclear. This CDR3 region has 15 residues. V lost 0 bases to trimming and J lost 8 bases, with 13 bases between them. CDR1 is MNHEY and CDR2 is SVGAGI in the germline V gene. CDR3 region: CASSYSPRGGEKLFF. As DNA, the CDR3 is TGTGCCAGCAGTTACTCCCCTCGTGGTGGGGAAAAACTGTTTTTT.